The T cell receptor beta chain described here comes from a study of T cells in Graves' hyperthyroidism and ophthalmopathy. Study at large: The blood sample was taken at first diagnosis, before treatment began. The study's findings and limits: Most thyroid clonotypes expanded above 0.001 were also detected in blood.

Thyroid ultrasound, orbital computed tomography, clinical symptoms, and serum thyroxine and TRAb underpinned diagnoses. RNA transcripts provided the source from which TCR beta CDR3 regions were amplified. First-round RT-PCR with HTBI primers amplified the TCR CDR3 region. TCRdb called the multiplex PCR reads again in MiXCR, with one record for every CDR3 protein. Here the sample spans fewer than 650,000 distinct CDR3 sequences, approximately 15% being singletons. Comment on this clonotype: Its matching antigen is unknown.

The sequenced sample consisted of blood. The source is a young woman with Graves' ophthalmopathy.

This CDR3 is CASSLEGPRISAKNIQYF. CDR3 DNA: TGCGCCAGCAGCTTGGAGGGTCCGAGAATATCAGCCAAAAACATTCAGTACTTC. The V gene is TRBV5-1, the J gene TRBJ2-4; D not certain. Between the trimmed V and J ends, which lost 0 bases and 0 bases, there was a span of 16 bases. Germline V gene data show CDR1 as SGHRS and CDR2 as YFSETQ. This CDR3 has 18 residues. Full variable domain (missing parts from reference TRBV5-1 and TRBJ2-4): KAGVTQTPRYLIKTRGQQVTLSCSPISGHRSVSWYQQTPGQGLQFLFEYFSETQRNKGNFPGRFSGRQFSNSRSEMNVSTLELGDSALYLCASSLEGPRISAKNIQYFGAGTRLSVL.